The 27 T cell receptor beta chains presented below share a single source sample, sequenced in a study of identical twins. One entry per CDR3 protein, called by TCRdb with MiXCR from the 5' RACE reads. The sample carries 260,000 or so distinct CDR3 sequences, 6% to 8.5% recorded once. These data were also reused for a study on yellow fever vaccine responses in identical twins.

The sequencing sample was made of CD8+ T cells sorted from blood. The receptor set was obtained from a woman aged 18-29 years in good health.

Here the CDR3 DNA reads TGTGCCAGCAGTCCCACCGGGAGCGCCTACAATGAGCAGTTCTTC. It codes for CASSPTGSAYNEQFF. The chain carries TRBV28 and TRBJ2-1; D may be TRBD2 (6 bases). Germline CDR1 reads MDHEN; CDR2 reads SYDVKM. V was trimmed by 5 bases and J by 2 bases, leaving 13 bases between them. The CDR3 covers 15 residues.

Only a few counts were recorded for this clonotype. CDR3 bases: TGTGCCAGCAGCTTAACGGACACCGGCTATGGCTACACCTTC. This translates into CASSLTDTGYGYTF. V gene TRBV7-3 combines with J gene TRBJ1-2; possibly TRBD1 for D (5 bases). CDR1 and CDR2 (germline): SGHTA, FQGTGA. V was clipped by 0 bases and J by 4 bases, with 9 bases between them. This CDR3 contains 14 residues.

This clonotype was picked up a small number of times. The gene calls are TRBV5-5 and TRBJ2-6; TRBD2 might be the D (5 bases). The CDR3 runs to 15 residues. V gave up 5 bases and J gave up 3 bases, with 12 bases separating them. From germline, CDR1 is SGHKS and CDR2 YYEKEE (reference sequence). CDR3 protein: CASRTDWVGANVLTF. CDR3 nucleotides: TGTGCCAGCAGGACGGACTGGGTTGGGGCCAACGTCCTGACTTTC.

The gene calls are TRBV13 and TRBJ2-2, with 9 bases aligning to TRBD1. CDR3 length: 16 amino acids. Per germline, CDR1 PRHDT and CDR2 FYEKMQ (reference sequence). V gave up 2 bases and J gave up 6 bases; unmatched junction bases: 7. The CDR3 here is CASSLWDREWAGELFF. CDR3 nucleotide sequence: TGTGCCAGCAGCTTATGGGACAGGGAATGGGCCGGGGAGCTGTTTTTT.

The table lists this clonotype with many counts. V gene TRBV7-9 combines with J gene TRBJ2-1; the D gene is possibly TRBD2 (5 bases). Trimming pared 5 bases from V and 6 bases from J, leaving 17 bases between. Germline CDR1 SEHNR, CDR2 FQNEAQ (reference sequence). The CDR3 has 15 amino acids. The CDR3 DNA sequence: TGTGCCAGCAGCGCAGGCCCCGGGAACCTCAATGAGCAGTTCTTC. This gives the protein CASSAGPGNLNEQFF.

J is TRBJ1-2 and V is TRBV4-1; 8 nucleotides agree with TRBD1. This CDR3 comprises 14 residues. Germline loops: CDR1 MGHRA, CDR2 YSYEKL. The junction had 8 bases not matched to a gene; V was cut back by 4 bases and J by 7 bases. CDR3 sequence: CASSLRDRSGGYTF. CDR3 bases: TGCGCCAGCAGCCTCCGGGACAGGAGTGGTGGCTACACCTTC.

Ten or more counts support this clonotype. The chain couples TRBV7-8 to TRBJ2-1; no clear D. This CDR3 contains 14 residues. Germline values: CDR1 SGHVS, CDR2 FQNEAQ. The V end was cut by 1 base, the J end by 8 bases, with 12 bases between. CDR3 region: CASSLVPIGYEQFF. DNA of the CDR3: TGTGCCAGCAGCTTAGTCCCGATAGGGTATGAGCAGTTCTTC.

This clonotype was observed a few times. The chain carries TRBV28 and TRBJ2-3, with 12 bases matching TRBD2. V lost 5 bases, J lost 2 bases, and 5 bases stayed unmatched. The CDR3 totals 16 residues. From germline, CDR1 is MDHEN and CDR2 SYDVKM. CDR3 region: CASSTLAGGYTDTQYF. CDR3 in DNA: TGTGCCAGCAGTACCCTAGCGGGAGGGTACACAGATACGCAGTATTTT.

This clonotype was observed many times. The chain carries TRBV10-2 and TRBJ2-3; 7 bases match TRBD2. The V and J ends lost 4 bases and 2 bases, in that order; junction bases with no gene match: 9. CDR1 is WSHSY and CDR2 is SAAADI in the germline V gene. CDR3 length: 16 residues. CDR3 amino acids: CASSVSSGEITDTQYF. The CDR3 DNA is TGCGCCAGCAGTGTTTCTAGCGGCGAAATCACAGATACGCAGTATTTT.

This clonotype was counted a few times. The V gene is TRBV10-2, the J gene TRBJ2-7; no clear D gene. The germline V gene encodes CDR1 WSHSY and CDR2 SAAADI. The CDR3 totals 12 residues. Trimming left V 6 bases short and J 2 bases short, with 8 bases between. CDR3 loop: CASSPVTYEQYV. The CDR3 DNA follows: TGCGCCAGCAGCCCAGTTACCTACGAGCAGTACGTC.

This clonotype came up a few times. The J gene is TRBJ2-5, the V gene TRBV10-3; tentative D call: TRBD1 (5 bases). The CDR3 runs to 13 residues. The V end lost 6 bases, the J end lost 5 bases, and 13 bases lay between the germline ends. CDR1 and CDR2 (germline): ENHRY, SYGVKD. The CDR3 region has the DNA TGTGCCATCAGGGACAATAGTGAGGAGACCCAGTACTTC. Protein product: CAIRDNSEETQYF.

This clonotype occurred many times. CDR3 sequence: CASSHIGPGSAYEQYF. CDR3 DNA: TGTGCCAGCAGCCATATTGGCCCGGGATCCGCCTACGAGCAGTACTTC. This sequence joins TRBV14 and TRBJ2-7; maybe TRBD2 (5 bases). The length of the CDR3 is 16 residues. The V end lost 3 bases, the J end lost 2 bases, and 17 bases lay between the germline ends. CDR1 is SGHDN and CDR2 is FVKESK in the germline V gene.

This clonotype was found many times. V gene TRBV2 combines with J gene TRBJ1-1, with 8 nucleotides matching TRBD1. The CDR3 is 16 residues long. The V gene's germline CDR1 is SNHLY and CDR2 FYNNEI. Unmatched junction bases numbered 5, after V lost 1 base and J lost 1 base. CDR3 DNA sequence: TGTGCCAGCAGTGAAGGGACAGGGATTCGGAACACTGAAGCTTTCTTT. As protein: CASSEGTGIRNTEAFF. The variable domain in full, completed from reference TRBV2 and TRBJ1-1, reads EPEVTQTPSHQVTQMGQEVILRCVPISNHLYFYWYRQILGQKVEFLVSFYNNEISEKSEIFDDQFSVERPDGSNFTLKIRSTKLEDSAMYFCASSEGTGIRNTEAFFGQGTRLTVV.

The chain recombines TRBV10-3 with TRBJ1-2, with 8 positions matching TRBD1. Germline V gives CDR1 ENHRY, CDR2 SYGVKD. This CDR3 spans 13 amino acids. J gave up 4 bases and V 2 bases, and 0 bases lay outside the gene matches. CDR3 DNA sequence: TGTGCCATCAGTGAGGGACAGGGCTATGGCTACACCTTC. It translates to CAISEGQGYGYTF.

V gene TRBV7-7 combines with J gene TRBJ2-3; perhaps TRBD1 as D (6 bases). CDR1 is SSHAT and CDR2 is FNYEAQ in the germline V gene (reference sequence). The V gene lost 5 bases and the J gene lost 5 bases, with 17 bases spanning the gap. The CDR3 has 15 amino acids. CDR3 nucleotides: TGTGCCAGCAGCCCGGGTGGTGGGGGCGGAGATACGCAGTATTTT. This codes for CASSPGGGGGDTQYF. Variable domain in full (rest from reference TRBV7-7 and TRBJ2-3): GAGVSQSPRYKVTKRGQDVTLRCDPISSHATLYWYQQALGQGPEFLTYFNYEAQPDKSGLPSDRFSAERPEGSISTLTIQRTEQRDSAMYRCASSPGGGGGDTQYFGPGTRLTVL.

The V call is TRBV4-1, the J call TRBJ2-2; the match to TRBD2 covers 8 bases. Germline CDR1 is MGHRA and CDR2 is YSYEKL. The CDR3 contains 16 residues. J gave up 4 bases and V 4 bases, and 8 bases lay outside the gene matches. The CDR3 protein is CASSPQSGSGTGELFF. The CDR3, as DNA: TGCGCCAGCAGCCCCCAAAGCGGGAGCGGCACCGGGGAGCTGTTTTTT.

The chain carries TRBV7-8 and TRBJ2-3; D gene unclear. The ends were cut back, 3 bases at V and 0 bases at J, with 22 bases in the middle. Germline-derived CDR1 and CDR2 are SGHVS and FQNEAQ. The CDR3 has 19 amino acids. CDR3 in amino acids: CASSFRSRDTVGSTDTQYF. The CDR3 nucleotides are TGTGCCAGCAGCTTCCGATCCCGCGACACGGTTGGAAGCACAGATACGCAGTATTTT.

This clonotype was seen a few times. The chain has TRBV24-1 and TRBJ2-1, with 8 bases matching TRBD2. J gave up 6 bases and V 3 bases, and 6 bases lay outside the gene matches. This CDR3 is 15 amino acids long. Germline-derived CDR1 and CDR2 are KGHDR and SFDVKD. The CDR3 DNA sequence: TGTGCCACCAGTGATACCGGGACTAGGTTCAATGAGCAGTTCTTC. Amino acids: CATSDTGTRFNEQFF.

This clonotype was picked up a small number of times. The chain carries TRBV27 and TRBJ1-1, with D uncertain. This CDR3 has 13 amino acids. In germline, CDR1 is MNHEY, CDR2 SMNVEV (reference sequence). Trimming cost V 6 bases and J 3 bases, with 11 bases left between them. CDR3 nucleotide sequence: TGTGCCAGCAGACGCCCGAGGGACACTGAAGCTTTCTTT. This gives the protein CASRRPRDTEAFF.

The chain uses TRBV20-1 and TRBJ2-7; no clear D. The CDR3 covers 13 residues. Germline V CDR1 and CDR2: DFQATT, SNEGSKA (reference sequence). The V gene lost 1 base and the J gene lost 0 bases, with 7 bases spanning the gap. DNA for the CDR3: TGCAGTGCTAGAGGCCCGTACTCCTACGAGCAGTACGTC. This codes for CSARGPYSYEQYV.

This clonotype came up a few times. The V call is TRBV29-1, the J call TRBJ2-2; 9 nucleotides agree with TRBD2. The germline V gene encodes CDR1 SQVTM and CDR2 ANQGSEA. The CDR3 contains 14 residues. V trimming: 3 bases; J trimming: 4 bases; junction bases outside the gene matches: 3. CDR3: CSVDAGGLTGELFF. CDR3 nucleotide sequence: TGCAGCGTTGATGCGGGAGGGCTCACCGGGGAGCTGTTTTTT.

This chain connects TRBV29-1 to TRBJ1-1; no firm D call. Looked up from germline, CDR1 is SQVTM and CDR2 is ANQGSEA. The CDR3 runs to 14 residues. Trimming stripped 0 bases from V and 5 bases from J, with 13 bases between. CDR3 DNA: TGCAGCGTTGAAGAAGATAGTCGGACTACTGAAGCTTTCTTT. Encoded protein: CSVEEDSRTTEAFF.

This clonotype occurred many times. The rearrangement links TRBV29-1 to TRBJ2-2; TRBD1 matches at 10 bases. The CDR3 loop spans 15 amino acids. CDR1 and CDR2 from the germline V gene are SQVTM and ANQGSEA. Losses at the gene ends were 5 bases for V and 5 bases for J; bases not matched to a gene: 8. CDR3 DNA sequence: TGCAGCGTTCGCAATAGGGGACAGGGGACCGGGGAGCTGTTTTTT. Amino acids: CSVRNRGQGTGELFF.

The table lists this clonotype with many counts. This sequence joins TRBV3-1 and TRBJ2-1, with TRBD2 matching over 10 bases. There are 16 residues in the CDR3. Germline V lookup: CDR1 LGHDT, CDR2 YNNKEL (reference sequence). The V gene end was trimmed by 0 bases and the J gene end by 4 bases; junction bases not matched to a gene: 3. This CDR3 is CASSQDSGGPYNEQFF. The CDR3 coding sequence is TGTGCCAGCAGCCAAGATAGCGGGGGGCCGTACAATGAGCAGTTCTTC.

This clonotype appeared many times. The CDR3 nucleotides are TGCAGCGTTGAAGTAATTAAGTTCACGGCCTACACTGAAGCTTTCTTT. Translating gives CSVEVIKFTAYTEAFF. The rearrangement uses TRBV29-1 and TRBJ1-1; D gene uncertain. The CDR3 has 16 residues. With 1 base removed from V and 3 bases from J, the gap between germline ends came to 18 bases. Per the germline V gene, CDR1 is SQVTM and CDR2 is ANQGSEA.

In its sample, this clonotype was seen a few times. This chain connects TRBV7-9 to TRBJ1-2; D call uncertain. Trimming took off 6 bases at V and 8 bases at J, with 13 bases between the two ends. The CDR3 is 12 residues long. Germline CDR1 reads SEHNR; CDR2 reads FQNEAQ (reference sequence). Here the CDR3 DNA reads TGTGCCAGCAGTCAAGGGAGCAGGGGCTACACCTTC. As protein: CASSQGSRGYTF.

At least ten counts were recorded for this clonotype. This chain connects TRBV29-1 to TRBJ2-1, with 7 bases matching TRBD1. CDR1 is SQVTM and CDR2 is ANQGSEA in the germline V gene. CDR3 length equals 16 residues. Germline trimming cut 1 base from V and 4 bases from J; bases unmatched to any gene: 10. The CDR3 reads CSVEGESGQTYNEQFF. In DNA, the CDR3 is TGCAGCGTTGAAGGGGAATCGGGACAGACTTACAATGAGCAGTTCTTC.